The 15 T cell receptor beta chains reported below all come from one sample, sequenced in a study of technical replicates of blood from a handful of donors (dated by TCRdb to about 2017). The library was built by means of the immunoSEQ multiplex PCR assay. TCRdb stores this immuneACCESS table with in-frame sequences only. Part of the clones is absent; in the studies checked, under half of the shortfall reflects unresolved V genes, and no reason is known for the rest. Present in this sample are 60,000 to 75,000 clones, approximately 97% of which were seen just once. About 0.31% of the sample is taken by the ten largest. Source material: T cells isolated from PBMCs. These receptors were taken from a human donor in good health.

The DNA of the CDR3 is TGTGCCAGCAAGATCGGGTCTACAGCTTTCTTT. This sequence encodes CASKIGSTAFF. The chain combines TRBV2 with TRBJ1-1; D not resolved. V was pared by 7 bases and J by 10 bases, with 13 bases between. Germline CDR1 SNHLY, CDR2 FYNNEI. The CDR3 has 11 amino acids.

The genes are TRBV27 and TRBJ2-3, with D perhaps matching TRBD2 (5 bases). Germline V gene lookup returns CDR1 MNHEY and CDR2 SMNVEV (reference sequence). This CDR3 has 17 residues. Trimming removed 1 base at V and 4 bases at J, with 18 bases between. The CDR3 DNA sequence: TGTGCCAGCAGTTTATTGTCCAAAGCGGTAGGCGCAGATACGCAGTATTTT. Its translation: CASSLLSKAVGADTQYF.

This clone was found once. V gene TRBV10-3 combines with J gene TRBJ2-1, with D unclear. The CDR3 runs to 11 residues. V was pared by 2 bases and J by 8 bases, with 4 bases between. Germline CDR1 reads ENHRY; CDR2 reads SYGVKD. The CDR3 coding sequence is TGTGCCATCAGTGAGGGCTATGAGCAGTTCTTC. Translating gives CAISEGYEQFF.

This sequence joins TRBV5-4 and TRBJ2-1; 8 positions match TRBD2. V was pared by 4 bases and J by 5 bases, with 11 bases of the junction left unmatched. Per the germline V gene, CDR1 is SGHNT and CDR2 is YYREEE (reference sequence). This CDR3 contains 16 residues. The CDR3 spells CASSRLQREPNNEQFF. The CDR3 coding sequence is TGTGCCAGCAGCCGTCTCCAGCGGGAGCCTAACAATGAGCAGTTCTTC.

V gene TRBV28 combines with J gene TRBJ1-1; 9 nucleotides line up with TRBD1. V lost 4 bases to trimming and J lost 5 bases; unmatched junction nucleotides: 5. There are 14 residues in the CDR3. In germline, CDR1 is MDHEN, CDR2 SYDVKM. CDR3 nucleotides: TGTGCCAGCAGTTGGGACAGGGAAAGGACTGAAGCTTTCTTT. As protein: CASSWDRERTEAFF.

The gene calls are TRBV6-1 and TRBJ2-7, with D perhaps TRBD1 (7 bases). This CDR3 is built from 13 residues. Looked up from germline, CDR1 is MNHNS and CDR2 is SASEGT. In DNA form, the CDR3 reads TGTGCGATCAGGAGGGACAGCTCCTACGAGCAGTACTTC. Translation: CAIRRDSSYEQYF.

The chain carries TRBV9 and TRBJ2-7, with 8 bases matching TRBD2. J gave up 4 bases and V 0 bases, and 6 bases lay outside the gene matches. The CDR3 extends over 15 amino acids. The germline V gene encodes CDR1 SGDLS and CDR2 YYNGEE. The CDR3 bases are TGTGCCAGCAGCGTAGGCGATAGCGGGGCATACGAGCAGTACTTC. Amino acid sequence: CASSVGDSGAYEQYF. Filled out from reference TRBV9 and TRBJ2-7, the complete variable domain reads DSGVTQTPKHLITATGQRVTLRCSPRSGDLSVYWYQQSLDQGLQFLIQYYNGEERAKGNILERFSAQQFPDLHSELNLSSLELGDSALYFCASSVGDSGAYEQYFGPGTRLTVT.

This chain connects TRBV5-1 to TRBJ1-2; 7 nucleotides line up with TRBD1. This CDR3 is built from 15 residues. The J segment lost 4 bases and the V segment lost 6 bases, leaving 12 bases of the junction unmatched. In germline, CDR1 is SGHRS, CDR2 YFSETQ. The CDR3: CASKVSGQALYGYTF. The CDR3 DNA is TGCGCCAGCAAAGTCTCAGGACAGGCTCTCTATGGCTACACCTTC.

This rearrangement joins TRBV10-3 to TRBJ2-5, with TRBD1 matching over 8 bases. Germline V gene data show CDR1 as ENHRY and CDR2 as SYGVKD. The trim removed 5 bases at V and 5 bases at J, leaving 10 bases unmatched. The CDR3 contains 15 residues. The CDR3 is CAISSPGQAWETQYF. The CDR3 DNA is TGTGCCATCAGTTCGCCGGGACAGGCCTGGGAGACCCAGTACTTC.

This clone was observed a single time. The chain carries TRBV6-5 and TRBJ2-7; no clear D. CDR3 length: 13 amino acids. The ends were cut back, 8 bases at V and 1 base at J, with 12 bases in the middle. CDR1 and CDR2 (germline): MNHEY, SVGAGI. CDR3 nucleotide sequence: TGTGCCAGCCACGAAGCAGGATCCTACGAGCAGTACTTC. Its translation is CASHEAGSYEQYF.

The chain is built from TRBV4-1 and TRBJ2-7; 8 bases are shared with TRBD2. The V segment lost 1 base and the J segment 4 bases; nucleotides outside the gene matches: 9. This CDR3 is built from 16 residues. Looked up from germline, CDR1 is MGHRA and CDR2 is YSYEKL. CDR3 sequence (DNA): TGCGCCAGCAGCCAAGTCGACGAGCGGGAGATGTACGAGCAGTACTTC. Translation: CASSQVDEREMYEQYF.

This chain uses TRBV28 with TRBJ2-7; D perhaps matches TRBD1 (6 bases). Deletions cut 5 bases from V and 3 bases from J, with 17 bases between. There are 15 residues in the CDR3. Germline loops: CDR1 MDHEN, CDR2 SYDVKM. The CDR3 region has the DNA TGTGCCAGCAGTATCCACAGGGTTCCATACTACGAGCAGTACTTC. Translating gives CASSIHRVPYYEQYF.

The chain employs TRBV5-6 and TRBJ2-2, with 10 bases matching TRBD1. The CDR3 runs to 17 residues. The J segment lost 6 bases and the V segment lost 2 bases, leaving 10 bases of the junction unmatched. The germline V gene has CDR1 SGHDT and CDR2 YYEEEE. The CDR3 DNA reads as TGTGCCAGCAGCTTAATTGTAGGACAGGGGGAAGCCGGGGAGCTGTTTTTT. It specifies CASSLIVGQGEAGELFF.

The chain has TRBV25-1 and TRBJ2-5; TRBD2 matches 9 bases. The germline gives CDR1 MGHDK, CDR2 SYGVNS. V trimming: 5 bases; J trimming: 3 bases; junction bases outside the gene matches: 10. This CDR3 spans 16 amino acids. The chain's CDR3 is CASSPTSGRKEETQYF. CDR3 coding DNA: TGTGCCAGCAGTCCAACTAGCGGGCGCAAGGAAGAGACCCAGTACTTC.

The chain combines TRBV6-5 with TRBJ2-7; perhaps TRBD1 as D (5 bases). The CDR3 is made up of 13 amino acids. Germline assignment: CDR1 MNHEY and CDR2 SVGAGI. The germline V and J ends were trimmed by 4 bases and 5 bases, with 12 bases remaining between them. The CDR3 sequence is CASSSWIRDEQYF. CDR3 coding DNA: TGTGCCAGCAGTTCATGGATCAGGGACGAGCAGTACTTC.